This TCR beta chain stems from a study of cytomegalovirus exposure and HLA in healthy donors. Comment on this clone: The antigen remains undetermined.

Germline V gives CDR1 SGHKS, CDR2 YYEKEE (reference sequence). The length of the CDR3 is 15 residues. The ends were cut back, 0 bases at V and 2 bases at J, with 12 bases in the middle. TCRdb's copy holds only in-frame clones and misses some; the assay was immunoSEQ multiplex PCR. The table lists approximately 180,000 clones, around nine tenths of them singletons, with roughly 2.5% in the top ten. From the approximately 120-subject validation cohort, which was separate from the roughly 680-subject first cohort, the donors were drawn. Study-level results: Both high specificity and high sensitivity reportedly marked the classifier's diagnosis of cytomegalovirus status.

This sequence originates from a man between 18 and 29 years old in good health and CMV-seropositive. Sequenced sample: PBMCs. This chain uses TRBV5-5 with TRBJ2-7; maybe TRBD2 (5 bases). In DNA, the CDR3 is TGTGCCAGCAGCTTGGCGGCGGGCAGCCCCTACGAGCAGTACTTC. This gives the protein CASSLAAGSPYEQYF. Filled out from reference TRBV5-5 and TRBJ2-7, the complete variable domain reads DAGVTQSPTHLIKTRGQQVTLRCSPISGHKSVSWYQQVLGQGPQFIFQYYEKEERGRGNFPDRFSARQFPNYSSELNVNALLLGDSALYLCASSLAAGSPYEQYFGPGTRLTVT.